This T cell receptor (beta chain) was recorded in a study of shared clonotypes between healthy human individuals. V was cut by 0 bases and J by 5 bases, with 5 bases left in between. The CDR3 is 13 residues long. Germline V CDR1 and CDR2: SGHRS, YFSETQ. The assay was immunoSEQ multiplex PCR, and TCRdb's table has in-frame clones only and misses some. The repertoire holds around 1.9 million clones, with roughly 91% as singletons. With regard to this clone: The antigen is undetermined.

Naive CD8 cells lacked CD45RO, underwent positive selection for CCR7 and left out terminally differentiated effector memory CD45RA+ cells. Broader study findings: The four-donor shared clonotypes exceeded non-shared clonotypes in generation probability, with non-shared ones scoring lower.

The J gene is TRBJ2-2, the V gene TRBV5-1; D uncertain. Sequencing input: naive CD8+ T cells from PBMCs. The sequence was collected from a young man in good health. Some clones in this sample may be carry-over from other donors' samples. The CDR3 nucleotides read TGCGCCAGCAGCTTGGTGAGGACCGGGGAGCTGTTTTTT. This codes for CASSLVRTGELFF.